This T cell receptor beta chain was captured in a study of blood T cell repertoires in COVID-19. This CDR3 region has 13 residues. Unmatched junction bases numbered 4, after V lost 4 bases and J lost 5 bases. CDR1 is SGHNT, CDR2 YYREEE, per germline (reference sequence). In assigning cohorts, the study relied on participant-reported clinical history. Only in-frame clones appear in the TCRdb table, and some are missing; sequencing was by immunoSEQ multiplex PCR. Among about 200,000 clones listed, about 80% were seen once. This clonotype was sampled from a middle-aged man who had recovered from COVID-19. The sample consisted of PBMCs or T cells enriched from blood (not recorded which). The V gene is TRBV5-4, the J gene TRBJ2-5; 8 bases agree with TRBD2. CDR3 coding DNA: TGTGCCAGCAGCCGAGCGGGGGTGGAGACCCAGTACTTC. This translates into CASSRAGVETQYF.